The present entry profiles one T cell receptor (beta chain) with its context. The antigen this receptor binds is unknown. Nothing much larger sits one base from this clone, and base qualities are not available. The entry originates in a study of blood T cell repertoires in COVID-19 (dated by TCRdb to 2020 to 2021). Study-wide context: The collaborator samples originated in the United States, Italy and Spain and spanned the acute and convalescent phases of COVID-19. Where HLA class I and class II types were available, the types were taken from metadata supplied by the sample provider, not from assay-based typing. The samples were drawn from the first 160 participants of the ongoing ImmuneRACE study and from 950 to 1,500 subjects provided by 6 global collaborators. The repertoires were released in a freely available public database meant as a resource for research on the immune response to SARS-CoV-2. Sample metadata almost always included a de-identified subject ID, COVID-19 status, age in years and sex. The material from the prospective study consisted of cDNA or gDNA derived from T cells, B-cell-depleted T cells, or PBMCs. Deeply sampled blood TCRbeta repertoires from subjects exposed to, actively infected with, or recovered from COVID-19 were included in the dataset.

Broad study findings and their caveats: The quantity of clinical and demographic metadata differed by source and by participant and was supplied without curation.

From a lookup of the germline V gene (reference sequence), CDR1 and CDR2 are SEHNR and FQNEAQ. Inclusive of the bounding cysteine and phenylalanine, the CDR3 is 14 residues long. The sequence is cut down to CDR3 DNA, 42 bases in frame from base 1. At the junction V is shortened by 3 bases and J by 7 bases; bases outside the gene matches: 6. TCRbeta CDR3 regions were amplified from genomic DNA using the immunoSEQ Assay, a bias-controlled multiplex PCR. The source study handled its data this way. The number of nucleated cells in each sample was estimated from the amplification of reference gene primers within the assay. To quantify the absolute abundance of each unique TCRbeta CDR3 rearrangement, sequence reads were collapsed and filtered. Productive Simpson clonality was computed per sample as the square root of Simpson's diversity index over productive rearrangements. This is the immuneACCESS table as TCRdb keeps it, with only in-frame sequences that have V and J called. A part of the clones is gone; compared with another copy, unresolved V genes explain less than half, and the rest is unexplained. V and J calls and clone size are copied from that table; D and trimming were computed from the DNA. The sample table shows about 360,000 clones, and around 87% are seen once. The ten largest clones take up about 3% of the sample.

Collaborating institutions collected whole blood in K2EDTA tubes following their own protocols. For TCRbeta analysis, collaborator samples were shipped as frozen whole blood, as isolated PBMCs, or as DNA extracted from either sample type. This receptor chain uses TRBV7-9 and TRBJ2-7, and TRBD2 matches 10 of the central bases. Sequenced input: peripheral blood. The clonotype originates from a human donor in a cohort sampled during active COVID-19. The CDR3 has the sequence CASSFSGRPYEQYF. In nucleotides, the sequence is TGTGCCAGCAGCTTTAGCGGGAGGCCTTATGAGCAGTACTTC.